This section outlines one T cell receptor beta chain sequence together with its context. The study drew participants aged about 18 to 89 years from 20 to 30 US areas. This entry belongs to a study of blood T cell repertoires in COVID-19. The wider study: The origin of the acute and convalescent COVID-19 samples was the United States, Italy and Spain.

The germline V gene has CDR1 SEHNR and CDR2 FQNEAQ (reference sequence). This CDR3 is 15 amino acids long. Trimming took off 5 bases at V and 6 bases at J, with 16 bases between the two ends. Data came from immunoSEQ multiplex PCR; TCRdb stores just in-frame clones and leaves some out. Among fewer than 400,000 clones listed, approximately 83% were seen once. The chain uses TRBV7-9 and TRBJ1-4; perhaps TRBD1 as D (6 bases). Sequencing was performed on PBMCs or T cells enriched from blood (not recorded which). This sequence was found in a man aged 25 to 40 who had recovered from COVID-19. CDR3 sequence reads: CASSTFRGVDEKLFF. The CDR3 coding sequence is TGTGCCAGCAGCACTTTCAGGGGCGTGGATGAAAAACTGTTTTTT.